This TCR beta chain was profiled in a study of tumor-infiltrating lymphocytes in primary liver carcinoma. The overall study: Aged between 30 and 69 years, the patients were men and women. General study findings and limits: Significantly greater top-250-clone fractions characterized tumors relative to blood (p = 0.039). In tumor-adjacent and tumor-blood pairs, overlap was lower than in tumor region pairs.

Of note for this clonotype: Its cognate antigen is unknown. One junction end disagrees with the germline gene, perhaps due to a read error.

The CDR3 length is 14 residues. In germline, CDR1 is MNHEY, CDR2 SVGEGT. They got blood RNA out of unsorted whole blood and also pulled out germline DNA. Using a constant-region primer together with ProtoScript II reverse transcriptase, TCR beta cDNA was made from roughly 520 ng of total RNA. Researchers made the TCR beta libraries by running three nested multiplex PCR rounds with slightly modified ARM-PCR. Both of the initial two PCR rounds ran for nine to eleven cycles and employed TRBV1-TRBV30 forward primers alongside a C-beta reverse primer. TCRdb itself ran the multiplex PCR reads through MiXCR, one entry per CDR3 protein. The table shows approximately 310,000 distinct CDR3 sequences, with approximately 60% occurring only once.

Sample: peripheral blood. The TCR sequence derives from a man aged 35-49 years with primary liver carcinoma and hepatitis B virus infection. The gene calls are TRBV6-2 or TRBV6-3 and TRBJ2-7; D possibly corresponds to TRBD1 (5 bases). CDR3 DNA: TGTGCCTGCAGTCAAAGGGCAGGGTCGGACGAGCAGTACTTC. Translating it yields CACSQRAGSDEQYF.